In this sample, the clone carrying this TCR beta chain turned up a few times. The antigen is unknown. The data are from a study of T cells in Graves' hyperthyroidism and ophthalmopathy. Study results and caveats: Blood also contained most expanded thyroid clonotypes above 0.001.

The CDR3 covers 15 residues. CDR1 and CDR2 (germline): SEHNR, FQNEAQ (reference sequence). J lost 6 bases, V lost 5 bases, and 6 bases had no gene match. Researchers took RNA transcripts and amplified the TCR beta CDR3 regions from them. The HTBI primer set was used in a first-round RT-PCR of the TCR CDR3. TCRdb independently ran MiXCR on the multiplex PCR reads; one entry per CDR3 protein. The profile shows 400,000 to 600,000 distinct CDR3 sequences, about 16% of them singletons. A patient was excluded if there was uncontrolled infection, other autoimmune disease, pregnancy or lactation. Together with thyroid ultrasound, orbital computed tomography, serum thyroxine and TRAb, clinical symptoms were used for diagnoses. 10 ml fresh peripheral blood yielded the PBMCs.

V is TRBV7-9 and J is TRBJ2-3, with 12 bases that match TRBD2. The receptor comes from a woman in her twenties or thirties with Graves' ophthalmopathy. The specimen sequenced was blood. CDR3 nucleotides: TGTGCCAGCAGCATCGGACTAGCGGGAACGGATACGCAGTATTTT. This codes for CASSIGLAGTDTQYF.